The TCR beta chain described here comes from a study of T cells after yellow fever vaccination. TCRdb called the 5' RACE reads again in MiXCR, with one record for every CDR3 protein. The table includes some 300,000 distinct CDR3 sequences, approximately 8% detected once. Germline V gene lookup returns CDR1 SGHDN and CDR2 FVKESK. The CDR3 is 14 amino acids. The V end lost 1 base, the J end lost 0 bases, and 6 bases lay between the germline ends. This clonotype has ten or more counts. The source of this sequence is a man between 18 and 29 years old who received the YFV17D yellow fever vaccine. The chain uses TRBV14 and TRBJ2-5, with D unclear. The material sequenced was PBMCs, taken around 45 days after the first yellow fever vaccination. The CDR3 sequence: CASSQGRYQETQYF. In nucleotides, the CDR3 is TGTGCCAGCAGCCAAGGGCGGTACCAAGAGACCCAGTACTTC.